This TCR beta chain derives from a study of monozygotic twins with inflammatory bowel disease. In regard to this clonotype: The antigen is not known.

The CDR3 has 16 residues. Study-wide points: Inverse Simpson values showed less TCRbeta diversity in IBD patients than in their healthy co-twins. Clonotype overlap with others was lower in IBD patients than in healthy twins, a difference that was greatest with disease activity.

Donors each contributed one blood sample measuring less than 3 ml. During cDNA synthesis, UMIs that each contained a 6-nucleotide sample barcode were added by means of template switching. TCRdb re-called the 5' RACE reads and catalogs CDR3 proteins one per entry, DNA excluded. The table for this sample gives approximately 330,000 distinct CDR3 sequences. This chain connects TRBV12-3 or TRBV12-4 to TRBJ1-5; the TRBD1 assignment by TCRdb is unverifiable without DNA. Sequencing input: blood. The TCR originated in a human donor with ulcerative colitis or Crohn's disease, or a healthy co-twin of an affected twin (not recorded which). CDR3 region: CASSFGTTLSNQPQHF.